These 10 T cell receptor beta chains were sequenced from one sample in a study of T-cell memory formation after mild COVID-19. One entry per CDR3 protein, called by TCRdb with MiXCR from the 5' RACE reads. The table records about 250,000 distinct CDR3 sequences, around 17% of them present only once. Sequencing was carried out using PBMCs or a T cell subset sorted from them (not recorded which). The receptors come from a man younger than 30 who had mild COVID-19 (a few samples of this study predate the infection). Cell type and time point are not known.

The chain carries TRBV4-3 and TRBJ2-1, with a tentative D call TRBD1 (5 bases). Trimming removed 1 base at V and 5 bases at J, with 9 bases between. Per germline, CDR1 LGHNA and CDR2 YSLEER. This CDR3 comprises 14 residues. DNA of the CDR3: TGCGCCAGCAGCCAAGGTCAGGGAAACAATGAGCAGTTCTTC. Its protein is CASSQGQGNNEQFF.

The CDR3, as DNA: TGTGCCAGCAGGAATGCCCCGGGGGACACTGAAGCTTTCTTT. This sequence encodes CASRNAPGDTEAFF. The chain has TRBV6-5 and TRBJ1-1; weak D call: TRBD1 (5 bases). Trimming stripped 6 bases from V and 3 bases from J, with 14 bases between. The length of the CDR3 is 14 residues. Germline V gene data show CDR1 as MNHEY and CDR2 as SVGAGI.

The chain recombines TRBV5-4 with TRBJ2-6; D remains ambiguous. The germline V gene encodes CDR1 SGHNT and CDR2 YYREEE (reference sequence). Trimming removed 0 bases from V and 2 bases from J, with 6 bases in between. This CDR3 has 15 amino acids. CDR3 nucleotide sequence: TGTGCCAGCAGCTTGGGAGCTACTGGGGCCAACGTCCTGACTTTC. Protein product: CASSLGATGANVLTF.

The rearrangement joins TRBV5-1 to TRBJ2-1; 14 bases line up with TRBD2. CDR3 length: 15 amino acids. The V segment lost 3 bases and the J segment 7 bases; nucleotides outside the gene matches: 3. Germline assignment: CDR1 SGHRS and CDR2 YFSETQ. The CDR3 here is CASSWTSGGMNEQFF. The CDR3 nucleotides read TGCGCCAGCAGCTGGACTAGCGGGGGGATGAATGAGCAGTTCTTC.

This clonotype was recorded a few times. The V call is TRBV28, the J call TRBJ2-7; TRBD1 matches 7 bases. The CDR3 contains 13 residues. Trimming took 6 bases from V and 7 from J; bases not matched to a gene: 9. CDR1 is MDHEN and CDR2 is SYDVKM in the germline V gene. CDR3 nucleotide sequence: TGTGCCAGCAGACGCACAGGGGTTGGGGAGCAGTACGTC. Translating gives CASRRTGVGEQYV.

This clonotype was counted a few times. The chain recombines TRBV6-5 with TRBJ2-3, with 7 bases aligning to TRBD1. The CDR3 is made up of 15 amino acids. Looked up from germline, CDR1 is MNHEY and CDR2 is SVGAGI. Unmatched junction bases numbered 6, after V lost 3 bases and J lost 3 bases. The CDR3 loop reads CASSYTAGGTDTQYF. The DNA for the CDR3 is TGTGCCAGCAGTTATACGGCAGGGGGAACAGATACGCAGTATTTT.

This clonotype was observed a few times. V and J are TRBV15 and TRBJ1-3, with 8 bases aligning to TRBD1. J was trimmed by 4 bases and V by 2 bases; bases with no gene match: 4. CDR3 length: 15 amino acids. Germline assignment: CDR1 LNHNV and CDR2 YYDKDF (reference sequence). The CDR3 loop reads CATSRSTGEGNTIYF. For the CDR3, the DNA is TGTGCCACCAGCAGATCGACAGGGGAAGGAAACACCATATATTTT.

This clonotype turned up a few times. The V gene is TRBV19, the J gene TRBJ1-1, with no clear D. V was pared by 5 bases and J by 6 bases, with 16 bases between. CDR1 is LNHDA and CDR2 is SQIVND in the germline V gene (reference sequence). CDR3 size: 14 residues. The CDR3 DNA follows: TGTGCCAGTAGTCCGGCAACGTGGGTCGCTGAAGCTTTCTTT. It translates to CASSPATWVAEAFF. The variable domain in full, completed from reference TRBV19 and TRBJ1-1, reads DGGITQSPKYLFRKEGQNVTLSCEQNLNHDAMYWYRQDPGQGLRLIYYSQIVNDFQKGDIAEGYSVSREKKESFPLTVTSAQKNPTAFYLCASSPATWVAEAFFGQGTRLTVV.

A few counts support this clonotype. The chain couples TRBV5-6 to TRBJ1-1; D is possibly TRBD1 (6 bases). Trimming stripped 2 bases from V and 8 bases from J, with 13 bases between. The germline gives CDR1 SGHDT, CDR2 YYEEEE. The CDR3 length is 13 residues. The CDR3 spells CASSFSRDNEAFF. The CDR3 DNA reads TGTGCCAGCAGCTTTTCAAGGGACAACGAAGCTTTCTTT.

The rearrangement links TRBV10-3 to TRBJ2-2, with 10 nucleotides matching TRBD1. Trimming cost V 6 bases and J 4 bases; bases outside gene matches: 5. Germline V gene data show CDR1 as ENHRY and CDR2 as SYGVKD. The length of the CDR3 is 15 residues. CDR3 sequence reads: CAIRVTGGITGELFF. The CDR3 DNA reads TGTGCCATCAGGGTGACAGGGGGCATCACCGGGGAGCTGTTTTTT.